This T cell receptor beta chain was observed in a study of OX40 agonist ivuxolimab in advanced cancers. At the level of the study: Partial responses were achieved by three patients, one with hepatocellular carcinoma and two with cutaneous melanoma.

This clone was seen a single time. The antigen is not known. The CDR3 runs to 14 residues. Germline CDR1 and CDR2: SQVTM and ANQGSEA. With V trimmed by 6 bases and J by 6 bases, 8 bases remained unmatched. Sequencing was performed with immunoSEQ multiplex PCR; in TCRdb, only in-frame clones are kept and a portion is missing. This table has around 67,000 clones, approximately 93% appearing once. Findings of the study overall: Partly responding patients at 0.1-3.0 mg/kg showed some of the smallest clonal expansion. There were, on average, more expanded clones in CD8+ T cells than in CD4+.

The source material was CD4+ or CD8+ T cells sorted from blood, sampled in a trial of the OX40 agonist ivuxolimab. The receptor was isolated from an adult with an advanced solid tumor such as melanoma, head and neck, liver or kidney cancer. The rearrangement joins TRBV29-1 to TRBJ1-5; 10 bases are a match to TRBD1. In DNA, the CDR3 is TGCAGCGTGACTGGGACAGGGGAGACTCAGCCCCAGCATTTT. Residues: CSVTGTGETQPQHF.